A single sample gave rise to the 30 T cell receptor beta chains below, sequenced in a study of CD8+ T cells in alopecia areata. Treatment indicated: oral pan-JAK inhibitor, 5-10 mg twice daily. Following extraction, RNA underwent reverse transcription to cDNA, which served as the sequencing template. Sequencing was performed with immunoSEQ multiplex PCR; in TCRdb, only in-frame clones are kept and a portion is missing. Here the sample spans about 220,000 clones, more than 45% being singletons. Here the sequenced sample was CD4+ T cells sorted from blood, taken at week 4, from a patient treated with tofacitinib. These TCRs come from a human donor with alopecia areata.

This chain connects TRBV10-2 to TRBJ2-4; weak D call: TRBD1 (5 bases). The CDR3 is 15 residues long. V gave up 5 bases and J gave up 1 base, with 12 bases separating them. Germline loops: CDR1 WSHSY, CDR2 SAAADI. The CDR3 loop is CASSSGIGAKNIQYF. As DNA, the CDR3 is TGCGCCAGCAGTTCAGGGATTGGGGCCAAAAACATTCAGTACTTC.

This clone was seen a handful of times. The rearrangement uses TRBV9 and TRBJ2-1; no reliable D call. CDR1 SGDLS and CDR2 YYNGEE come from the germline V gene. The V end was cut by 0 bases, the J end by 5 bases, with 0 bases between. This CDR3 is 11 amino acids long. In nucleotides, the CDR3 is TGTGCCAGCAGCGTAGACAATGAGCAGTTCTTC. Its protein is CASSVDNEQFF.

The chain carries TRBV7-9 and TRBJ2-7; no clear D gene. CDR1 is SEHNR and CDR2 is FQNEAQ in the germline V gene (reference sequence). This CDR3 is built from 12 residues. V gave up 0 bases and J gave up 7 bases, with 7 bases separating them. The CDR3 nucleotides are TGTGCCAGCAGCTTAGCAACCGGGGAGCAGTACTTC. As protein: CASSLATGEQYF.

The chain uses TRBV6-5 and TRBJ1-1; TRBD1 aligns across 9 bases. With 6 bases clipped from V and 0 bases from J, the junction kept 2 bases outside the gene matches. Germline assignment: CDR1 MNHEY and CDR2 SVGAGI. The CDR3 spans 14 residues. Written as DNA, the CDR3 is TGTGCCAGCAGGGGACAGGGAATGAACACTGAAGCTTTCTTT. It translates to CASRGQGMNTEAFF.

This clone was seen a few times. One base away lies a much larger clone, so this may be a sequencing read error. Other DNA sequences in the sample encode the same CDR3. This chain connects TRBV11-2 to TRBJ2-3; D is unclear. The CDR3 has 11 amino acids. CDR1 and CDR2 from the germline V gene are SGHAT and FQNNGV. The V end lost 3 bases, the J end lost 3 bases, and 1 base lay between the germline ends. In DNA form, the CDR3 reads TGTGCCAGCAGCTTTACAGATACGCAGTATTTT. Protein sequence: CASSFTDTQYF.

The gene calls are TRBV18 and TRBJ2-7, with TRBD2 identical over 7 bases. Germline V gene lookup returns CDR1 KGHSH and CDR2 LQKENI. The CDR3 consists of 13 residues. The J segment lost 3 bases and the V segment lost 9 bases, leaving 8 bases of the junction unmatched. CDR3 amino acids: CASSGGFDYEQYF. In DNA, the CDR3 is TGTGCCAGTTCGGGGGGTTTCGACTACGAGCAGTACTTC.

V usage is TRBV5-6 and J usage is TRBJ2-1, with D possibly being TRBD1 (5 bases). The CDR3 sequence is 16 residues long. The V gene's germline CDR1 is SGHDT and CDR2 YYEEEE. The germline V and J ends were trimmed by 0 bases and 0 bases, with 10 bases remaining between them. CDR3 sequence: CASSLEGPNSYNEQFF. CDR3 bases: TGTGCCAGCAGCTTGGAGGGGCCCAACTCCTACAATGAGCAGTTCTTC.

This clone was seen a handful of times. This chain uses TRBV6-1 with TRBJ2-7, with D unresolved. The CDR3 has 14 amino acids. Trimming took 0 bases from V and 0 from J, leaving 6 bases between them. In germline, CDR1 is MNHNS, CDR2 SASEGT. The CDR3 DNA reads as TGTGCCAGCAGTGAAGCGCGTATCTCCTACGAGCAGTACTTC. Translation gives CASSEARISYEQYF.

This clone occurred a few times. This chain joins TRBV7-3 and TRBJ2-1, with D possibly being TRBD1 or TRBD2 (5 bases each). This CDR3 is built from 15 residues. Per germline, CDR1 SGHTA and CDR2 FQGTGA. Trimming cost V 5 bases and J 7 bases, with 18 bases left between them. CDR3 protein: CASSPSTGTANEQFF. In nucleotides, the CDR3 is TGTGCCAGCAGCCCCAGCACCGGGACCGCAAATGAGCAGTTCTTC.

This clone has a handful of counts. The chain couples TRBV29-1 to TRBJ2-7, with a possible D match to TRBD2 (6 bases). CDR1 and CDR2 (germline): SQVTM, ANQGSEA. The ends were cut back, 3 bases at V and 6 bases at J, with 15 bases in the middle. This CDR3 spans 13 amino acids. The CDR3 DNA follows: TGCAGCGTTGAGAGGCAGGGAGGTGGCGAGCAGTACTTC. This translates into CSVERQGGGEQYF.

This clone has more than one count but fewer than ten. This chain uses TRBV2 with TRBJ2-3; 12 nucleotides match TRBD2. The trim removed 6 bases at V and 1 base at J, leaving 2 bases unmatched. The CDR3 contains 15 residues. Germline V CDR1 and CDR2: SNHLY, FYNNEI. CDR3 loop: CASRRLAGGTDTQYF. DNA of the CDR3: TGTGCCAGCAGGAGACTAGCGGGGGGCACAGATACGCAGTATTTT.

The chain is built from TRBV29-1 and TRBJ1-2; D remains unclear. Trimming removed 7 bases at V and 13 bases at J, with 19 bases between. The CDR3 length is 11 residues. Looked up from germline, CDR1 is SQVTM and CDR2 is ANQGSEA. The CDR3 DNA sequence: TGCAGCGCCGCCTCCCCCCCCTCGACCACCTTC. It yields the protein CSAASPPSTTF.

V gene TRBV29-1 combines with J gene TRBJ2-7; 7 bases line up with TRBD1. The CDR3 sequence is 13 residues long. From germline, CDR1 is SQVTM and CDR2 ANQGSEA. With 5 bases clipped from V and 7 bases from J, the junction kept 11 bases outside the gene matches. In nucleotides, the CDR3 is TGCAGCGTTCGCGGCAGGGGGACGGGGGAGCAGTACTTC. The encoded protein is CSVRGRGTGEQYF.

This clone was seen a few times. The chain has TRBV7-3 and TRBJ2-3; D gene ambiguous. Looked up from germline, CDR1 is SGHTA and CDR2 is FQGTGA. V was cut by 5 bases and J by 0 bases, with 9 bases left in between. This CDR3 has 14 amino acids. CDR3 residues: CASSPQHSTDTQYF. For the CDR3, the DNA is TGTGCCAGCAGCCCGCAGCACAGCACAGATACGCAGTATTTT.

The chain carries TRBV27 and TRBJ1-6; the D gene is possibly TRBD1 (5 bases). Trimming stripped 3 bases from V and 0 bases from J, with 12 bases between. CDR3 length: 17 residues. Germline CDR1 is MNHEY and CDR2 is SMNVEV (reference sequence). CDR3: CASSFRGRDSYNSPLHF. For the CDR3, the DNA is TGTGCCAGCAGTTTTAGGGGACGGGACTCCTATAATTCACCCCTCCACTTT.

This clone was seen a few times. This chain joins TRBV30 and TRBJ1-6; D call uncertain. The V and J ends lost 3 bases and 12 bases respectively, with 15 bases between them. The CDR3 runs 13 residues. Germline CDR1 is GTSNPN and CDR2 is SVGIG (reference sequence). In nucleotides, the CDR3 is TGTGCCTGGAGAGCCATTTCAGGTCTACCCCTCCACTTT. This translates into CAWRAISGLPLHF.

In this sample, this clone turned up once. V and J are TRBV25-1 and TRBJ2-1; possible D gene TRBD1, 6 bases. Trimming pared 3 bases from V and 3 bases from J, leaving 15 bases between. The germline V gene encodes CDR1 MGHDK and CDR2 SYGVNS. The CDR3 is made up of 16 amino acids. The chain's CDR3 is CASSDGGGLGYNEQFF. DNA for the CDR3: TGTGCCAGCAGTGACGGTGGGGGCCTCGGCTACAATGAGCAGTTCTTC.

The chain joins TRBV29-1 to TRBJ2-7; 11 bases match TRBD2. The V gene's germline CDR1 is SQVTM and CDR2 ANQGSEA. J gave up 2 bases and V 7 bases, and 4 bases lay outside the gene matches. There are 13 residues in the CDR3. CDR3 coding DNA: TGCAGCGCTGTGACTAGCGGGACCTACGAGCAGTACTTC. Protein sequence: CSAVTSGTYEQYF.

This clone was seen more than once but under ten times. The chain combines TRBV5-1 with TRBJ2-3; the D call may be TRBD1 or TRBD2 (6 bases each). Germline V gives CDR1 SGHRS, CDR2 YFSETQ. CDR3 size: 15 residues. V dropped 0 bases and J dropped 5 bases, with 13 bases sitting between them. The DNA of the CDR3 is TGCGCCAGCAGCTTGGTCTCCGGGGGCGTAGATACGCAGTATTTT. Translation: CASSLVSGGVDTQYF.

The chain has TRBV19 and TRBJ2-7, with D possibly called TRBD1 or TRBD2 (5 bases each). The CDR3 runs to 14 residues. V was shortened by 4 bases and J by 0 bases, with 10 bases between the two germline ends. Germline CDR1 reads LNHDA; CDR2 reads SQIVND (reference sequence). CDR3 protein: CASSRDVSSYEQYF. Written as DNA, the CDR3 is TGTGCCAGTAGTAGGGACGTTTCCTCCTACGAGCAGTACTTC.

This clone was observed a few times. Here the CDR3 reads CSMGQGLYNEQFF. The CDR3 DNA reads TGCAGCATGGGACAGGGACTCTACAATGAGCAGTTCTTC. The rearrangement uses TRBV29-1 and TRBJ2-1; 9 bases match TRBD1. CDR1 and CDR2 (germline): SQVTM, ANQGSEA. Unmatched junction bases numbered 5, after V lost 8 bases and J lost 3 bases. This CDR3 spans 13 amino acids.

In this sample, this clone turned up once. This chain links TRBV15 with TRBJ2-5, with D possibly matching TRBD2 (6 bases). Trimming removed 5 bases at V and 5 bases at J, with 18 bases between. The CDR3 is 15 residues long. CDR1 and CDR2 from the germline V gene are LNHNV and YYDKDF (reference sequence). As DNA, the CDR3 is TGTGCCACCAGCGGCGAACTAGGGACTGGGGAGACCCAGTACTTC. As protein: CATSGELGTGETQYF.

The chain has TRBV7-2 and TRBJ2-3; 7 nucleotides align to TRBD2. CDR1 SGHTA and CDR2 FQGNSA come from the germline V gene. The length of the CDR3 is 14 residues. The junction had 9 bases not matched to a gene; V was cut back by 5 bases and J by 7 bases. This chain's CDR3 is CASSPGTSAHTQYF. Here the CDR3 DNA reads TGTGCCAGCAGCCCAGGTACTAGCGCCCATACGCAGTATTTT.

The J gene is TRBJ2-2, the V gene TRBV29-1; 9 bases are shared with TRBD1. The CDR3 is made up of 14 amino acids. The germline V gene encodes CDR1 SQVTM and CDR2 ANQGSEA. V gave up 5 bases and J gave up 4 bases; unmatched junction bases: 5. The DNA of the CDR3 is TGCAGCGTTAGACAGGGGGTACTCACCGGGGAGCTGTTTTTT. It yields the protein CSVRQGVLTGELFF.

J is TRBJ1-1 and V is TRBV5-6, with D uncertain. V lost 4 bases to trimming and J lost 11 bases, with 12 bases between them. The CDR3 is 11 amino acids. The germline V gene has CDR1 SGHDT and CDR2 YYEEEE. This CDR3 reads CASSGGKSAFF. In DNA, the CDR3 is TGTGCCAGCAGCGGAGGTAAATCGGCTTTCTTT.

V and J are TRBV30 and TRBJ2-3, with 11 positions matching TRBD2. The V segment lost 2 bases and the J segment 5 bases; nucleotides outside the gene matches: 12. Germline V gene data show CDR1 as GTSNPN and CDR2 as SVGIG (reference sequence). The CDR3 length is 17 residues. CDR3 sequence (DNA): TGTGCCTGGAGTCAAGAAATAGCGGGGGGGCGCTTAGATACGCAGTATTTT. It is translated as CAWSQEIAGGRLDTQYF.

This clone was counted a few times. The chain employs TRBV10-3 and TRBJ1-5; D not certain. The V and J ends lost 7 bases and 6 bases respectively, with 16 bases between them. This CDR3 region has 14 residues. Germline CDR1 is ENHRY and CDR2 is SYGVKD. The CDR3 nucleotides read TGTGCCATCAACCGGGATAATGTGGGTCAGCCCCAGCATTTT. Translated, it gives CAINRDNVGQPQHF.

This clone was found a few times. The V call is TRBV14, the J call TRBJ1-2; D call uncertain. Trimming left V 1 base short and J 8 bases short, with 11 bases between. Germline V lookup: CDR1 SGHDN, CDR2 FVKESK. The CDR3 extends over 13 amino acids. For the CDR3, the DNA is TGTGCCAGCAGCCAAGCCCAAGGGATAGGCTACACCTTC. This translates into CASSQAQGIGYTF. Supplemented by reference TRBV14 and TRBJ1-2, the full variable domain reads EAGVTQFPSHSVIEKGQTVTLRCDPISGHDNLYWYRRVMGKEIKFLLHFVKESKQDESGMPNNRFLAERTGGTYSTLKVQPAELEDSGVYFCASSQAQGIGYTFGSGTRLTVV.

This clone was observed a handful of times. The V gene is TRBV7-2, the J gene TRBJ1-1, with D possibly TRBD1 on 5 matching bases. Germline V lookup: CDR1 SGHTA, CDR2 FQGNSA. Deletions cut 5 bases from V and 0 bases from J, with 10 bases between. This CDR3 is 14 amino acids long. The CDR3: CASSRPTVNTEAFF. In DNA, the CDR3 is TGTGCCAGCAGCCGGCCGACAGTGAACACTGAAGCTTTCTTT. The whole variable domain, filled in from reference TRBV7-2 and TRBJ1-1, reads GAGVSQSPSNKVTEKGKDVELRCDPISGHTALYWYRQSLGQGLEFLIYFQGNSAPDKSGLPSDRFSAERTGGSVSTLTIQRTQQEDSAVYLCASSRPTVNTEAFFGQGTRLTVV.

The gene calls are TRBV5-6 and TRBJ2-5, with 9 positions matching TRBD1. The CDR3 has 14 amino acids. The V segment lost 4 bases and the J segment 4 bases; nucleotides outside the gene matches: 5. From germline, CDR1 is SGHDT and CDR2 YYEEEE. The CDR3 loop reads CASSKGTGRETQYF. In DNA form, the CDR3 reads TGTGCCAGCAGCAAGGGGACAGGGCGAGAGACCCAGTACTTC.